Shown below are 20 T cell receptor beta chains from a single sample sequenced in a study of blood T cell repertoires in COVID-19. The table came from immunoSEQ multiplex PCR; TCRdb's copy has only in-frame clones and leaves some out. The sample lists about 310,000 clones; about nine tenths were seen once. Sequenced sample: PBMCs or T cells enriched from blood (not recorded which). The receptor source for this set is a woman younger than 35 who had recovered from COVID-19.

This clone was seen only once. The chain is built from TRBV27 and TRBJ2-7, with 10 positions matching TRBD2. CDR3 length equals 17 residues. Germline-derived CDR1 and CDR2 are MNHEY and SMNVEV (reference sequence). V lost 5 bases to trimming and J lost 4 bases; unmatched junction nucleotides: 14. Written as DNA, the CDR3 is TGTGCCAGCAGTACCCAAGGACCGGGACTAGCGTCTTACGAGCAGTACTTC. This codes for CASSTQGPGLASYEQYF.

The chain is built from TRBV21-1 and TRBJ2-7; the D segment call TRBD2 is taken from the table without a DNA check. TRBV21-1 is labeled a pseudogene. CDR3 length: 14 amino acids. The CDR3 nucleotides read TGTGCCAGCAGCAAGAGACTAGCTCCCTACGAGCAGTACTTC. Residues: CASSKRLAPYEQYF.

This clone came up once. The gene calls are TRBV4-3 and TRBJ2-7, with 14 bases identical to TRBD2. The CDR3 is made up of 14 amino acids. V shed 3 bases, J shed 6 bases, and the junction held 1 base outside the gene matches. Looked up from germline, CDR1 is LGHNA and CDR2 is YSLEER. CDR3 residues: CASSQGTSGGEQYF. The CDR3 coding sequence is TGCGCCAGCAGCCAGGGGACTAGCGGGGGCGAGCAGTACTTC.

V gene TRBV5-1 combines with J gene TRBJ2-7, with 7 bases that match TRBD2. V lost 0 bases and J lost 3; bases outside the gene matches: 3. The CDR3 loop spans 14 amino acids. Germline V gives CDR1 SGHRS, CDR2 YFSETQ. CDR3 region: CASSLELADYEQYF. Here the CDR3 DNA reads TGCGCCAGCAGCTTGGAGCTAGCGGACTACGAGCAGTACTTC.

CDR3 DNA: TGCGCCAGCACCCCCGTACGGTCAAATGTGAACACTGAAGCTTTCTTT. This gives the protein CASTPVRSNVNTEAFF. The rearrangement uses TRBV10-2 and TRBJ1-1; no reliable D call. Trimming removed 7 bases at V and 0 bases at J, with 18 bases between. The CDR3 runs 16 residues. The V gene's germline CDR1 is WSHSY and CDR2 SAAADI.

This chain connects TRBV6-4 to TRBJ2-3; perhaps TRBD1 as D (6 bases). With 2 bases removed from V and 4 bases from J, the gap between germline ends came to 31 bases. CDR1 and CDR2 from the germline V gene are MRHNA and SNTAGT. The length of the CDR3 is 21 residues. CDR3 protein: CASSDLSGLGWIRGGPDTQYF. The CDR3 DNA follows: TGTGCCAGCAGTGACCTGAGCGGACTTGGATGGATCCGAGGGGGACCAGATACGCAGTATTTT.

The J gene is TRBJ2-2, the V gene TRBV9; 12 nucleotides match TRBD2. Germline CDR1 SGDLS, CDR2 YYNGEE. V was clipped by 0 bases and J by 6 bases; unmatched bases: 9. CDR3 length: 18 amino acids. For the CDR3, the DNA is TGTGCCAGCAGCGTAGCTCTCCTAGCGGGGGGGCAGTCCGGGGAGCTGTTTTTT. Translated, it gives CASSVALLAGGQSGELFF.

The chain employs TRBV10-3 and TRBJ1-1; no clear D. CDR3 length equals 13 residues. The germline CDR1 and CDR2 sequences are ENHRY and SYGVKD. V lost 11 bases, J lost 1 base, and 14 bases lay in between. For the CDR3, the DNA is TGTGCCGTCGTTGCTGAGGGGAACACTGAAGCTTTCTTT. It codes for CAVVAEGNTEAFF.

The V gene is TRBV30, the J gene TRBJ2-7; D gene unclear. This CDR3 is 12 amino acids long. V lost 2 bases to trimming and J lost 5 bases, with 10 bases between them. The germline gives CDR1 GTSNPN, CDR2 SVGIG (reference sequence). The CDR3 spells CAWSPEVNEQYF. As DNA, the CDR3 is TGTGCCTGGAGTCCCGAGGTCAACGAGCAGTACTTC.

This rearrangement joins TRBV19 to TRBJ2-2; 7 bases line up with TRBD1. The CDR3 loop spans 16 amino acids. The germline gives CDR1 LNHDA, CDR2 SQIVND (reference sequence). Germline trimming cut 4 bases from V and 4 bases from J; bases unmatched to any gene: 9. CDR3 loop: CASSTPRTGLTGELFF. The CDR3 DNA reads TGTGCCAGTAGTACCCCGAGGACAGGCCTCACCGGGGAGCTGTTTTTT. Combining the CDR3 with reference TRBV19 and TRBJ2-2 gives the whole variable domain DGGITQSPKYLFRKEGQNVTLSCEQNLNHDAMYWYRQDPGQGLRLIYYSQIVNDFQKGDIAEGYSVSREKKESFPLTVTSAQKNPTAFYLCASSTPRTGLTGELFFGEGSRLTVL.

This clone has a handful of counts. V is TRBV15 and J is TRBJ1-5, with a weak D call TRBD1 (6 bases). V was clipped by 9 bases and J by 0 bases, with 15 bases between them. CDR3 size: 15 residues. CDR1 LNHNV and CDR2 YYDKDF come from the germline V gene (reference sequence). CDR3 DNA sequence: TGTGCCACGTCATTCACAGGGTTTAGCAATCAGCCCCAGCATTTT. Encoded protein: CATSFTGFSNQPQHF.

V usage is TRBV5-8 and J usage is TRBJ1-1; 10 bases fit TRBD1. Germline CDR1 SGHTS, CDR2 YDEGEE. V trimming: 1 base; J trimming: 6 bases; junction bases outside the gene matches: 6. The CDR3 has 15 amino acids. The CDR3 DNA sequence: TGTGCCAGCAGCTTGTGGACAGGGGGAATCGCTGAAGCTTTCTTT. This translates into CASSLWTGGIAEAFF.

The chain employs TRBV7-2 and TRBJ2-7; 8 bases agree with TRBD1. The germline V gene has CDR1 SGHTA and CDR2 FQGNSA. V lost 5 bases and J lost 1; bases outside the gene matches: 4. The CDR3 contains 14 residues. For the CDR3, the DNA is TGTGCCAGCAGCCGTGACAGGGGTTCCTACGAGCAGTACTTC. It is translated as CASSRDRGSYEQYF.

The chain links TRBV15 to TRBJ2-5, with 8 bases matching TRBD1. Trimming at V came to 6 bases and at J to 4 bases, leaving 7 bases not matched to a gene. The CDR3 runs 14 residues. The germline CDR1 and CDR2 sequences are LNHNV and YYDKDF (reference sequence). The CDR3 DNA is TGTGCCACCAGATGGCAGGGGGCTGCAGAGACCCAGTACTTC. Protein: CATRWQGAAETQYF.

This clone has a single count. The J gene is TRBJ2-2, the V gene TRBV4-1, with D possibly matching TRBD2 (5 bases). This CDR3 comprises 12 residues. From germline, CDR1 is MGHRA and CDR2 YSYEKL. Deletions cut 8 bases from V and 5 bases from J, with 9 bases between. CDR3 DNA sequence: TGCGCCAGCCTAGCCGTAACCGGGGAGCTGTTTTTT. Translation: CASLAVTGELFF.

The CDR3 DNA is TGTGCCAGCAGCGGGAGGCTAGCGGGGGGCTCCTACGAGCAGTACTTC. Protein: CASSGRLAGGSYEQYF. The chain couples TRBV5-6 to TRBJ2-7; 11 bases match TRBD2. CDR1 and CDR2 from the germline V gene are SGHDT and YYEEEE. CDR3 length equals 16 residues. The V and J ends lost 4 bases and 0 bases, in that order; junction bases with no gene match: 6.

The chain links TRBV28 to TRBJ1-1; 7 nucleotides align to TRBD1. Looked up from germline, CDR1 is MDHEN and CDR2 is SYDVKM. The V and J ends lost 8 bases and 2 bases, in that order; junction bases with no gene match: 11. The CDR3 contains 15 residues. The CDR3 DNA follows: TGTGCCAGCCCCCCGGCAGGGGGTGCCAACACTGAAGCTTTCTTT. Amino acid sequence: CASPPAGGANTEAFF.

V is TRBV7-2 and J is TRBJ2-2; D is possibly TRBD1 (5 bases). V was clipped by 3 bases and J by 2 bases, with 10 bases between them. This CDR3 is 15 amino acids long. Germline CDR1 is SGHTA and CDR2 is FQGNSA. The CDR3 sequence is CASSFDRINTGELFF. Written as DNA, the CDR3 is TGTGCCAGCAGCTTCGACAGAATCAACACCGGGGAGCTGTTTTTT.

The V call is TRBV10-3, the J call TRBJ2-5, with 7 bases aligning to TRBD1. Germline lookup yields CDR1 ENHRY and CDR2 SYGVKD. Trimming removed 2 bases from V and 5 bases from J; junction bases left unmatched: 2. The CDR3 totals 13 residues. For the CDR3, the DNA is TGTGCCATCAGTGAGACAGGGGATGAGACCCAGTACTTC. Encoded protein: CAISETGDETQYF.

The chain uses TRBV29-1 and TRBJ2-1, with D tentatively TRBD2 (6 bases). V shed 1 base and J shed 1 base, with 11 bases lying between them. Germline V gene data show CDR1 as SQVTM and CDR2 as ANQGSEA. CDR3 size: 15 residues. This CDR3 reads CSVEAVSGSYNEQFF. CDR3 DNA sequence: TGCAGCGTTGAAGCCGTTAGCGGATCCTACAATGAGCAGTTCTTC.